The subject of this entry is one T cell receptor (beta chain). The data were taken from a study of blood T cells in healthy people across ages. Losses at the gene ends were 6 bases for V and 2 bases for J; bases not matched to a gene: 1. Germline values: CDR1 MGHDK, CDR2 SYGVNS. The CDR3 contains 14 residues. A sample-barcoded 5' primer and a J-beta primer mix were used in a second PCR of about 7 to 12 cycles. TCRdb fed the 5' RACE reads into MiXCR, producing one record per CDR3 protein. The repertoire holds nearly 1 million distinct CDR3 sequences, around 54% seen once, with 20% to 25% in the top ten.

This receptor was obtained from a woman aged 55-69 years in good health. The sample was blood. J is TRBJ2-3 and V is TRBV25-1; 11 bases agree with TRBD1. CDR3 protein: CASRDRGHTDTQYF. CDR3 DNA sequence: TGTGCCAGCAGGGACAGGGGGCACACAGATACGCAGTATTTT.